These 31 T cell receptor beta chains were sequenced from one sample in a study of cytomegalovirus exposure and HLA in healthy donors. The PCR employed 60 Vbeta primers together with 13 Jbeta primers. Assay: immunoSEQ multiplex PCR; the TCRdb copy retains only in-frame clones and omits some. Here the sample spans tens of thousands of clones, 75% to 80% being singletons. Sequencing was done on a sample of PBMCs. The receptors originated from a woman aged 40 to 50 in good health and CMV-seropositive.

The chain recombines TRBV10-3 with TRBJ2-5, with 10 bases matching TRBD1. This CDR3 is built from 13 residues. Per germline, CDR1 ENHRY and CDR2 SYGVKD. J was trimmed by 5 bases and V by 10 bases; bases with no gene match: 7. CDR3 amino acids: CATFSGQGETQYF. The CDR3, as DNA: TGTGCCACCTTTTCGGGACAGGGGGAGACCCAGTACTTC.

The V gene is TRBV30, the J gene TRBJ2-1; possible D gene TRBD1, 6 bases. V lost 4 bases, J lost 2 bases, and 12 bases lay in between. This CDR3 is 14 amino acids long. Per germline, CDR1 GTSNPN and CDR2 SVGIG (reference sequence). CDR3 region: CAWTSGQTYNEQFF. CDR3 in DNA: TGTGCCTGGACCTCCGGACAGACCTACAATGAGCAGTTCTTC. The full variable domain, rest sourced from reference TRBV30 and TRBJ2-1, is SQTIHQWPATLVQPVGSPLSLECTVEGTSNPNLYWYRQAAGRGLQLLFYSVGIGQISSEVPQNLSASRPQDRQFILSSKKLLLSDSGFYLCAWTSGQTYNEQFFGPGTRLTVL.

This sequence joins TRBV12-5 and TRBJ1-2; maybe TRBD1 (6 bases). The germline CDR1 and CDR2 sequences are LGHNT and FRNRAP. V was cut by 10 bases and J by 8 bases, with 14 bases left in between. The CDR3 is 11 amino acids. The CDR3, as DNA: TGTGCTACCCCCCAGGGGCACGGCTACACCTTC. Residues: CATPQGHGYTF.

V usage is TRBV11-2 and J usage is TRBJ2-5; tentatively, D is TRBD2 (5 bases). Germline V gene sequence: CDR1 SGHAT, CDR2 FQNNGV. The germline V and J ends were trimmed by 5 bases and 2 bases, with 15 bases remaining between them. The CDR3 length is 15 residues. The CDR3 nucleotides read TGTGCCAGCAGCCAAGGCGGGTTCCGACAAGAGACCCAGTACTTC. Translation: CASSQGGFRQETQYF. Filled out from reference TRBV11-2 and TRBJ2-5, the complete variable domain reads EAGVAQSPRYKIIEKRQSVAFWCNPISGHATLYWYQQILGQGPKLLIQFQNNGVVDDSQLPKDRFSAERLKGVDSTLKIQPAKLEDSAVYLCASSQGGFRQETQYFGPGTRLLVL.

The count of this clone is one. One junction end does not reproduce the germline sequence, and a read error may be involved. CDR3: CAWSEDSGANILTF. In DNA form, the CDR3 reads TGTGCCTGGAGTGAAGACTCTGGGGCCAACATCCTGACTTTC. The J gene is TRBJ2-6, the V gene TRBV30; a possible D gene is TRBD1 (5 bases). CDR3 size: 14 residues. Per the germline V gene, CDR1 is GTSNPN and CDR2 is SVGIG (reference sequence).

The rearrangement uses TRBV11-2 and TRBJ1-6; D not resolved. CDR1 and CDR2 (germline): SGHAT, FQNNGV. The CDR3 is made up of 18 amino acids. Trimming took 5 bases from V and 7 from J, leaving 24 bases between them. The CDR3 sequence is CASSKLSGPAGLNSPLHF. DNA of the CDR3: TGTGCCAGCAGCAAGCTTAGTGGCCCTGCGGGGTTGAATTCACCCCTCCACTTT.

This rearrangement joins TRBV7-9 to TRBJ2-4; unclear D gene. CDR1 SEHNR and CDR2 FQNEAQ come from the germline V gene (reference sequence). This CDR3 is built from 15 residues. Trimming took off 3 bases at V and 1 base at J, with 10 bases between the two ends. The CDR3 region has the DNA TGTGCCAGCAGCTTCCCTCTCGGGGCCAAAAACATTCAGTACTTC. Protein: CASSFPLGAKNIQYF.

J is TRBJ1-1 and V is TRBV7-7; 9 positions agree with TRBD1. Germline V gives CDR1 SSHAT, CDR2 FNYEAQ (reference sequence). The ends lost 5 bases at V and 6 bases at J; junction bases unmatched: 4. The CDR3 spans 13 residues. The CDR3 protein is CASSRDRDAEAFF. In nucleotides, the CDR3 is TGTGCCAGCAGCCGGGACAGGGACGCTGAAGCTTTCTTT.

The chain is built from TRBV4-2 and TRBJ2-3; 7 positions agree with TRBD1. This CDR3 is 16 amino acids long. From germline, CDR1 is LGHNA and CDR2 YNFKEQ. Trimming cost V 4 bases and J 2 bases; bases outside gene matches: 9. The CDR3 nucleotides read TGTGCCAGCAGCCTGTCCGGGACAGCTTTCACAGATACGCAGTATTTT. Its protein product is CASSLSGTAFTDTQYF.

This rearrangement joins TRBV19 to TRBJ1-6; weak D call: TRBD1 (5 bases). Germline lookup yields CDR1 LNHDA and CDR2 SQIVND (reference sequence). The CDR3 extends over 16 amino acids. The germline V and J ends were trimmed by 5 bases and 8 bases, with 19 bases remaining between them. CDR3 DNA sequence: TGTGCCAGTAGTGTCGGCAGGGAACGTTTCCATTCACCCCTCCACTTT. It yields the protein CASSVGRERFHSPLHF. Using reference TRBV19 and TRBJ1-6 for the parts outside the CDR3, the full variable domain is DGGITQSPKYLFRKEGQNVTLSCEQNLNHDAMYWYRQDPGQGLRLIYYSQIVNDFQKGDIAEGYSVSREKKESFPLTVTSAQKNPTAFYLCASSVGRERFHSPLHFGNGTRLTVT.

This clone was seen a handful of times. The V and J genes are TRBV7-2 and TRBJ2-3; D may be TRBD1 (6 bases). There are 15 residues in the CDR3. With 5 bases removed from V and 9 bases from J, the gap between germline ends came to 21 bases. From germline, CDR1 is SGHTA and CDR2 FQGNSA. The CDR3 DNA reads as TGTGCCAGCAGCCAAGACAGGTCTCCGGTGCGGACGCAGTATTTT. Translation gives CASSQDRSPVRTQYF.

This sequence joins TRBV19 and TRBJ2-1, with D maybe TRBD2 (7 bases). Trimming stripped 5 bases from V and 15 bases from J, with 17 bases between. Germline V gives CDR1 LNHDA, CDR2 SQIVND (reference sequence). The CDR3 runs to 12 residues. CDR3: CASSLGGPSVFF. The CDR3 nucleotides read TGTGCCAGTAGTTTGGGGGGGCCTTCGGTGTTCTTC.

This clone has only one observation. J is TRBJ2-1 and V is TRBV10-2, with D unresolved. The CDR3 spans 11 residues. V dropped 4 bases and J dropped 9 bases, with 7 bases sitting between them. CDR1 and CDR2 from the germline V gene are WSHSY and SAAADI. CDR3 protein: CASSGGSEQFF. The DNA for the CDR3 is TGCGCCAGCAGTGGTGGCAGTGAGCAGTTCTTC.

The J gene is TRBJ2-2, the V gene TRBV19; 7 positions match TRBD2. V lost 6 bases to trimming and J lost 5 bases; unmatched junction nucleotides: 3. Germline V gene lookup returns CDR1 LNHDA and CDR2 SQIVND (reference sequence). This CDR3 region has 13 residues. The CDR3 DNA reads TGTGCCAGTAGGATGGGGGGGACCGGGGAGCTGTTTTTT. It encodes CASRMGGTGELFF.

This chain joins TRBV9 and TRBJ1-1, with 8 bases matching TRBD1. Germline V gene lookup returns CDR1 SGDLS and CDR2 YYNGEE. This CDR3 is built from 16 residues. Losses at the gene ends were 5 bases for V and 6 bases for J; bases not matched to a gene: 15. In DNA form, the CDR3 reads TGTGCCAGCAGTAAACAGGGGGGCCCTGTTCCGGCTGAAGCTTTCTTT. Translating it yields CASSKQGGPVPAEAFF.

The chain links TRBV4-2 to TRBJ2-3; perhaps TRBD2 as D (5 bases). CDR3 length: 14 amino acids. Germline CDR1 LGHNA, CDR2 YNFKEQ. V was pared by 1 base and J by 0 bases, with 5 bases between. DNA of the CDR3: TGTGCCAGCAGCCAAGGGGAGAGCACAGATACGCAGTATTTT. Its translation is CASSQGESTDTQYF.

The rearrangement links TRBV5-6 to TRBJ1-1, with TRBD1 as a possible D gene (5 bases). The CDR3 extends over 12 amino acids. Germline CDR1 is SGHDT and CDR2 is YYEEEE. V was shortened by 8 bases and J by 3 bases, with 11 bases between the two germline ends. The CDR3 DNA reads TGTGCCAGTTCCCTAGGGGACACTGAAGCTTTCTTT. Translating it yields CASSLGDTEAFF.

The rearrangement joins TRBV5-6 to TRBJ1-2; 8 nucleotides align to TRBD1. V gave up 2 bases and J gave up 1 base; unmatched junction bases: 7. Per germline, CDR1 SGHDT and CDR2 YYEEEE. The CDR3 spans 16 residues. The CDR3 region is CASSLYRDRINYGYTF. The CDR3 region has the DNA TGTGCCAGCAGCTTATACCGGGACAGGATTAACTATGGCTACACCTTC.

This chain links TRBV29-1 with TRBJ1-5, with a tentative D call TRBD1 (5 bases). V was pared by 4 bases and J by 4 bases, with 8 bases between. The length of the CDR3 is 12 residues. The V gene's germline CDR1 is SQVTM and CDR2 ANQGSEA. Here the CDR3 reads CSVGGENQPQHF. The CDR3 bases are TGCAGCGTTGGGGGGGAGAATCAGCCCCAGCATTTT.

The chain combines TRBV18 with TRBJ1-6, with a possible D match to TRBD1 (5 bases). The CDR3 is made up of 13 amino acids. Germline V gene data show CDR1 as KGHSH and CDR2 as LQKENI. Trimming shortened V by 6 bases and J by 13 bases, and 16 bases separated the two germline ends. CDR3 amino acids: CASSLLDSRPLHF. The CDR3 coding sequence is TGTGCCAGCTCGCTTTTAGACAGCCGCCCCCTCCACTTT.

The chain has TRBV6-5 and TRBJ2-5; unclear D gene. This CDR3 has 11 residues. Germline V gene sequence: CDR1 MNHEY, CDR2 SVGAGI. The ends were cut back, 6 bases at V and 5 bases at J, with 7 bases in the middle. CDR3 sequence reads: CASSLGETQYF. CDR3 sequence (DNA): TGTGCCAGCAGCCTAGGCGAGACCCAGTACTTC.

V gene TRBV2 combines with J gene TRBJ2-7; a possible D gene is TRBD1 (5 bases). Germline V CDR1 and CDR2: SNHLY, FYNNEI. This CDR3 contains 13 residues. V was trimmed by 6 bases and J by 9 bases, leaving 18 bases between them. The CDR3 DNA is TGTGCCAGCAGCCAAGGGGTGCAGAGTGCGCAGTACTTC. Translation gives CASSQGVQSAQYF.

The V gene is TRBV2, the J gene TRBJ2-7; maybe TRBD1 (5 bases). CDR3 size: 14 residues. V was shortened by 6 bases and J by 2 bases, with 14 bases between the two germline ends. Germline loops: CDR1 SNHLY, CDR2 FYNNEI. CDR3 amino acids: CASSLTRQTYEQYF. The CDR3 nucleotides are TGTGCCAGCAGCCTGACACGACAGACCTACGAGCAGTACTTC. The whole variable domain, filled in from reference TRBV2 and TRBJ2-7, reads EPEVTQTPSHQVTQMGQEVILRCVPISNHLYFYWYRQILGQKVEFLVSFYNNEISEKSEIFDDQFSVERPDGSNFTLKIRSTKLEDSAMYFCASSLTRQTYEQYFGPGTRLTVT.

The chain carries TRBV5-1 and TRBJ2-7; D might be TRBD2 (6 bases). The CDR3 has 14 residues. Germline V CDR1 and CDR2: SGHRS, YFSETQ. Between the trimmed V and J ends, which lost 5 bases and 2 bases, there was a span of 14 bases. The CDR3 DNA reads as TGCGCCAGCAGGAACCGGGACTCCACCTACGAGCAGTACTTC. Translated: CASRNRDSTYEQYF. Together with reference TRBV5-1 and TRBJ2-7, the CDR3 gives the full variable domain: KAGVTQTPRYLIKTRGQQVTLSCSPISGHRSVSWYQQTPGQGLQFLFEYFSETQRNKGNFPGRFSGRQFSNSRSEMNVSTLELGDSALYLCASRNRDSTYEQYFGPGTRLTVT.

The chain carries TRBV7-9 and TRBJ1-2; tentatively, D is TRBD1 (5 bases). CDR1 is SEHNR and CDR2 is FQNEAQ in the germline V gene (reference sequence). This CDR3 is built from 15 residues. Trimming cost V 0 bases and J 5 bases, with 13 bases left between them. The DNA of the CDR3 is TGTGCCAGCAGCTTAGCGCAGGATAGGGGATATGGCTACACCTTC. Its translation: CASSLAQDRGYGYTF.

This sequence joins TRBV15 and TRBJ2-7; D might be TRBD2 (7 bases). CDR1 LNHNV and CDR2 YYDKDF come from the germline V gene (reference sequence). Trimming took 5 bases from V and 7 from J, leaving 15 bases between them. The CDR3 covers 13 residues. The CDR3 reads CATSPQGRGEQYF. CDR3 DNA: TGTGCCACCAGCCCCCAGGGGAGGGGGGAGCAGTACTTC. Using reference TRBV15 and TRBJ2-7 for the parts outside the CDR3, the full variable domain is DAMVIQNPRYQVTQFGKPVTLSCSQTLNHNVMYWYQQKSSQAPKLLFHYYDKDFNNEADTPDNFQSRRPNTSFCFLDIRSPGLGDTAMYLCATSPQGRGEQYFGPGTRLTVT.

V and J are TRBV10-2 and TRBJ1-4; D possibly corresponds to TRBD1 (6 bases). The V end was cut by 3 bases, the J end by 8 bases, with 19 bases between. The germline CDR1 and CDR2 sequences are WSHSY and SAAADI. CDR3 size: 16 residues. The CDR3, as DNA: TGCGCCAGCAGTGACCCCAGGGGCGGCTCGGGGGAAAAACTGTTTTTT. This codes for CASSDPRGGSGEKLFF.

This rearrangement joins TRBV7-3 to TRBJ2-2; D possibly corresponds to TRBD2 (6 bases). V lost 5 bases and J 7 bases, leaving 11 bases between the germline ends. This CDR3 comprises 13 residues. The germline V gene encodes CDR1 SGHTA and CDR2 FQGTGA. The CDR3 here is CASSTLGGGELFF. The CDR3 DNA reads TGTGCCAGCAGCACTCTCGGGGGCGGGGAGCTGTTTTTT.

The chain recombines TRBV2 with TRBJ2-2; possible D gene TRBD2, 6 bases. The V end lost 6 bases, the J end lost 2 bases, and 13 bases lay between the germline ends. CDR1 is SNHLY and CDR2 is FYNNEI in the germline V gene. This CDR3 spans 15 amino acids. The DNA of the CDR3 is TGTGCCAGCAGGTGGATAGCGGAAAACACCGGGGAGCTGTTTTTT. Residues: CASRWIAENTGELFF.

V is TRBV29-1 and J is TRBJ2-1; maybe TRBD2 (6 bases). The germline V gene has CDR1 SQVTM and CDR2 ANQGSEA. The ends were cut back, 4 bases at V and 7 bases at J, with 17 bases in the middle. This CDR3 has 14 residues. DNA for the CDR3: TGCAGCGTTGGCAGGTCGACCCGGGGGAATGAGCAGTTCTTC. It specifies CSVGRSTRGNEQFF.

V and J are TRBV30 and TRBJ2-1; D remains ambiguous. CDR1 and CDR2 (germline): GTSNPN, SVGIG (reference sequence). There are 14 residues in the CDR3. V lost 3 bases and J 0 bases, leaving 9 bases between the germline ends. The CDR3 spells CAWRPLSSYNEQFF. The CDR3 nucleotides read TGTGCCTGGAGGCCGTTGAGCTCCTACAATGAGCAGTTCTTC.